The 14 T cell receptor beta chains listed next were all sequenced from one sample in a study of blood T cell repertoires in COVID-19. Here immunoSEQ multiplex PCR was the method, and the copy in TCRdb shows in-frame clones only, minus some. The sample consists of 150,000 to 200,000 clones, 80% to 90% of them appearing once. Sequenced: peripheral blood. The receptors were gathered from a woman older than 75 with COVID-19, enrolled during active disease.

This chain joins TRBV28 and TRBJ2-7, with TRBD2 identical over 13 bases. CDR3 length: 15 residues. In germline, CDR1 is MDHEN, CDR2 SYDVKM. Trimming cost V 2 bases and J 3 bases; bases outside gene matches: 1. The DNA for the CDR3 is TGTGCCAGCAGTTTAGGACTAGCGGGAGTCTACGAGCAGTACTTC. Protein product: CASSLGLAGVYEQYF.

The genes are TRBV3-1 (or the pseudogene TRBV3-2) and TRBJ1-4; 7 bases are shared with TRBD1. The CDR3 totals 14 residues. Looked up from germline, CDR1 is LGHDT and CDR2 is YNNKEL (reference sequence). V dropped 4 bases and J dropped 4; count of bases not matched to a gene: 3. Here the CDR3 reads CASSPGTDNEKLFF. The CDR3 nucleotides are TGTGCCAGCAGCCCCGGGACAGATAATGAAAAACTGTTTTTT.

V is TRBV6-5 and J is TRBJ2-7; D unresolved. Germline CDR1 is MNHEY and CDR2 is SVGAGI. This CDR3 contains 14 residues. The V gene lost 7 bases and the J gene lost 4 bases, with 17 bases spanning the gap. In nucleotides, the CDR3 is TGTGCCAGCATAAACCGCCGCGGAGTTTACGAGCAGTACTTC. It encodes CASINRRGVYEQYF.

This sequence joins TRBV4-3 and TRBJ1-2, with a possible D match to TRBD1 (6 bases). Germline values: CDR1 LGHNA, CDR2 YSLEER. V dropped 0 bases and J dropped 2 bases, with 13 bases sitting between them. The CDR3 length is 16 residues. The CDR3 spells CASSQDSRGLNYGYTF. The CDR3 bases are TGCGCCAGCAGCCAAGACTCGCGGGGGCTGAACTATGGCTACACCTTC.

This sequence joins TRBV6-5 and TRBJ1-1, with 8 bases lining up with TRBD1. V was clipped by 5 bases and J by 7 bases; unmatched bases: 9. Looked up from germline, CDR1 is MNHEY and CDR2 is SVGAGI. This CDR3 contains 14 residues. CDR3 sequence (DNA): TGTGCCAGCAGTCGGGCAGGGGGCCGTGGTGAAGCTTTCTTT. This sequence encodes CASSRAGGRGEAFF.

The chain recombines TRBV5-4 with TRBJ1-2; D gene ambiguous. Germline lookup yields CDR1 SGHNT and CDR2 YYREEE (reference sequence). The CDR3 runs to 16 residues. V was shortened by 3 bases and J by 2 bases, with 17 bases between the two germline ends. In nucleotides, the CDR3 is TGTGCCAGCAGCTACCCGGGGAGAACCGCAAACTATGGCTACACCTTC. Residues: CASSYPGRTANYGYTF.

The chain uses TRBV29-1 and TRBJ2-7; 11 nucleotides agree with TRBD2. J was trimmed by 4 bases and V by 7 bases; bases with no gene match: 9. The CDR3 covers 14 residues. CDR1 and CDR2 (germline): SQVTM, ANQGSEA. The CDR3 region has the DNA TGCAGCGCCACGACTAGCGGGAAACCTTACGAGCAGTACTTC. This encodes CSATTSGKPYEQYF.

The chain links TRBV7-2 to TRBJ2-1, with TRBD2 identical over 8 bases. After removal of 6 bases from V and 6 bases from J, the junction contained 7 bases not matched to a gene. This CDR3 region has 14 residues. CDR1 and CDR2 from the germline V gene are SGHTA and FQGNSA. In nucleotides, the CDR3 is TGTGCCAGCAGGAAGTTGGCGGGGGGCAATGAGCAGTTCTTC. Translated, it gives CASRKLAGGNEQFF.

V gene TRBV12-5 combines with J gene TRBJ2-7; 11 nucleotides line up with TRBD1. The germline V gene has CDR1 LGHNT and CDR2 FRNRAP. Trimming cost V 3 bases and J 2 bases; bases outside gene matches: 3. The CDR3 consists of 15 residues. CDR3: CASGFGTGGAYEQYF. In nucleotides, the CDR3 is TGTGCTAGTGGTTTCGGGACAGGGGGGGCCTACGAGCAGTACTTC.

The chain has TRBV5-1 and TRBJ1-2; tentative D call: TRBD1 (6 bases). Germline CDR1 SGHRS, CDR2 YFSETQ. V was cut by 4 bases and J by 5 bases, with 18 bases left in between. The CDR3 spans 15 residues. CDR3 DNA: TGCGCCAGCAGCCTTTTACAGGGTCCGTGGTATGGCTACACCTTC. Encoded protein: CASSLLQGPWYGYTF.

This chain joins TRBV10-3 and TRBJ2-7, with 8 bases that match TRBD1. Germline loops: CDR1 ENHRY, CDR2 SYGVKD. The CDR3 covers 13 residues. Trimming at V came to 7 bases and at J to 3 bases, leaving 5 bases not matched to a gene. The CDR3 here is CAIKQTGDYEQYF. The CDR3 DNA reads TGTGCCATCAAACAGACAGGGGACTACGAGCAGTACTTC.

This clone was observed a handful of times. The chain combines TRBV3-1 (or the pseudogene TRBV3-2) with TRBJ2-7; 10 nucleotides agree with TRBD2. Germline trimming cut 4 bases from V and 2 bases from J; bases unmatched to any gene: 5. Germline CDR1 is LGHDT and CDR2 is YNNKEL (reference sequence). The CDR3 runs 15 residues. This chain's CDR3 is CASSRIGLAAYEQYF. As DNA, the CDR3 is TGTGCCAGCAGCCGGATAGGACTAGCGGCCTACGAGCAGTACTTC.

The table lists this clone with a few counts. This chain joins TRBV10-3 and TRBJ2-7, with D maybe TRBD2 (5 bases). The CDR3 covers 14 residues. Trimming stripped 0 bases from V and 5 bases from J, with 11 bases between. Germline V gene lookup returns CDR1 ENHRY and CDR2 SYGVKD. The CDR3 DNA sequence: TGTGCCATCAGTGAGTCGAGAGGGAAAGACGAGCAGTACTTC. Its translation is CAISESRGKDEQYF.

Here the CDR3 reads CASSEKLATNEQFF. The CDR3 coding sequence is TGTGCCAGCAGCGAAAAACTAGCTACCAATGAGCAGTTCTTC. The rearrangement links TRBV5-4 to TRBJ2-1; D is possibly TRBD2 (6 bases). Per the germline V gene, CDR1 is SGHNT and CDR2 is YYREEE (reference sequence). Trimming stripped 4 bases from V and 6 bases from J, with 14 bases between. This CDR3 comprises 14 residues.